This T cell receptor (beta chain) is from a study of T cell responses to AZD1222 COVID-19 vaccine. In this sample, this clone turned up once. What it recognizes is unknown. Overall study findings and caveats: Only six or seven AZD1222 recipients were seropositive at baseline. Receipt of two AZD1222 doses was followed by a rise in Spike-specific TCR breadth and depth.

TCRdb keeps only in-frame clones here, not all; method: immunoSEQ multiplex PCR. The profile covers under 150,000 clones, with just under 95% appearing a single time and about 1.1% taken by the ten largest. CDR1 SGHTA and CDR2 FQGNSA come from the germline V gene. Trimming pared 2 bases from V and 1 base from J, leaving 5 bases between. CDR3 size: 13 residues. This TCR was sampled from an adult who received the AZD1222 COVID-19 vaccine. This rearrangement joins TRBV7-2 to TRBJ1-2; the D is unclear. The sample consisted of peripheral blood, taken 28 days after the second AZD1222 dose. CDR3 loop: CASSLPLNYGYTF. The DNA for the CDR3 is TGTGCCAGCAGCTTACCGCTTAACTATGGCTACACCTTC.